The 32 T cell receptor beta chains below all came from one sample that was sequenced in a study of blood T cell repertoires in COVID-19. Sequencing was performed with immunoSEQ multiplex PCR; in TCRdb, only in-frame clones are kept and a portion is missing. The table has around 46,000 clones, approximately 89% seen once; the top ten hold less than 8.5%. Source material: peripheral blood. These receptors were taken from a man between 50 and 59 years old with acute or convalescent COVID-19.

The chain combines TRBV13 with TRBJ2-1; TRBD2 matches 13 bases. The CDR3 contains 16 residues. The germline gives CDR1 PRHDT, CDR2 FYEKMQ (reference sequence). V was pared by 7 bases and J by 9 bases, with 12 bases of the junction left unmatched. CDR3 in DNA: TGTGCCAGCAAAAAGGGACTAGCGGGAAAATCGAGTGAGCAGTTCTTC. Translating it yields CASKKGLAGKSSEQFF.

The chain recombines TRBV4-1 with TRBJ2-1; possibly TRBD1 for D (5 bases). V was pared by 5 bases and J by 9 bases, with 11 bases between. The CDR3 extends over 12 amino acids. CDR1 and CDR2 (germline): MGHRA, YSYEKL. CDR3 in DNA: TGCGCCAGCAGCGGGTCTAGGGGTGAGCAGTTCTTC. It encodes CASSGSRGEQFF.

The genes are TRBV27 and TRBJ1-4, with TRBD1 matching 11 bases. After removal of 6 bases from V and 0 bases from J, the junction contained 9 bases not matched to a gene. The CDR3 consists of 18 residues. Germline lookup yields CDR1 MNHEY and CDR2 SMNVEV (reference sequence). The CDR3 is CASSSDRGRGATNEKLFF. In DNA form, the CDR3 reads TGTGCCAGCAGCTCGGACAGGGGGCGCGGGGCAACTAATGAAAAACTGTTTTTT.

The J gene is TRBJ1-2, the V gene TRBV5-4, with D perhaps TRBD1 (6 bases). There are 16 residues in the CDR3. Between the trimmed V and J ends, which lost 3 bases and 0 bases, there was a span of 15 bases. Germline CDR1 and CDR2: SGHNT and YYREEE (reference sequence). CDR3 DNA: TGTGCCAGCAGCTCACCCCTACAGGGCGCTAACTATGGCTACACCTTC. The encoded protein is CASSSPLQGANYGYTF.

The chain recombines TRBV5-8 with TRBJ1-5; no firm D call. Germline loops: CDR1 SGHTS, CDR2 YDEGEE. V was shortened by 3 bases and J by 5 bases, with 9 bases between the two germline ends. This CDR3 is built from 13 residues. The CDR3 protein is CASSYSMDQPQHF. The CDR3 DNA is TGTGCCAGCAGCTACAGTATGGATCAGCCCCAGCATTTT.

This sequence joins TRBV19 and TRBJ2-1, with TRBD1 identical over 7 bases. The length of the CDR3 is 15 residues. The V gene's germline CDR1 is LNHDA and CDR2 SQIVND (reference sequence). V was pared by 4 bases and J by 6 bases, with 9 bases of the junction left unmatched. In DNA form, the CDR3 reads TGTGCCAGTAGTACACAGGGGAAAAGGCCCAATGAGCAGTTCTTC. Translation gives CASSTQGKRPNEQFF.

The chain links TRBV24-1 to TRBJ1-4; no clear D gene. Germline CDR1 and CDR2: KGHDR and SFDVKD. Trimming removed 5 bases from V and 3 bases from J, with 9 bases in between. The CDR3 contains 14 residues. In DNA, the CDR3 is TGTGCCACCAGTGGAAGAGGAGCTAATGAAAAACTGTTTTTT. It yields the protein CATSGRGANEKLFF.

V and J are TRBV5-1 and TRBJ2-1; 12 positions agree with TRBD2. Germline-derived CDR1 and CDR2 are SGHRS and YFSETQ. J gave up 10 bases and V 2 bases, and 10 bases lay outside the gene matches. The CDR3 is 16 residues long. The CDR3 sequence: CASSFVRTSGTGEQFF. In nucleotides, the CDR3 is TGCGCCAGCAGCTTTGTTAGGACTAGCGGGACCGGGGAGCAGTTCTTC.

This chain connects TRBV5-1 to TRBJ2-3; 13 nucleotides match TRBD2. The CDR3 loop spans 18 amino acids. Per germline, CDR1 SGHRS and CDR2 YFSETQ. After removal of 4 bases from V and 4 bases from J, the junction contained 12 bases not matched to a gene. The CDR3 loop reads CASSRTFGLAGEADTQYF. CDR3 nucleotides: TGCGCCAGCAGCCGAACCTTCGGACTAGCGGGAGAGGCAGATACGCAGTATTTT.

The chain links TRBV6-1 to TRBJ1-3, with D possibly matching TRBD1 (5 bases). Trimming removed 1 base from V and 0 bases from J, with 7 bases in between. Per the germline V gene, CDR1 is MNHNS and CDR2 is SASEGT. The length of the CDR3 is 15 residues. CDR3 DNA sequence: TGTGCCAGCAGTGAAGGCAGGGCCTCTGGAAACACCATATATTTT. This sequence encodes CASSEGRASGNTIYF.

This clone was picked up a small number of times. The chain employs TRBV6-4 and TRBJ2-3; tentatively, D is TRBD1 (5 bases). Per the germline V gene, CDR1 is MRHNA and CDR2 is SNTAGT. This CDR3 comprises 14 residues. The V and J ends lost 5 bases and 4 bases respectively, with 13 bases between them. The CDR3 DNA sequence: TGTGCCAGCAGTCCCGATCAGGGCTCAGATACGCAGTATTTT. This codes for CASSPDQGSDTQYF.

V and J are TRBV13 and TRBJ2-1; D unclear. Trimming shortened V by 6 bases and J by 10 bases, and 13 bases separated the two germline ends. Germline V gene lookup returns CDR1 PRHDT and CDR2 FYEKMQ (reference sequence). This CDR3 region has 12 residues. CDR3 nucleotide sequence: TGTGCCAGCAGTCCCTCTCTAAGCGAGCAGTTCTTC. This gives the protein CASSPSLSEQFF. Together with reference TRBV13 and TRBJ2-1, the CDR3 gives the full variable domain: AAGVIQSPRHLIKEKRETATLKCYPIPRHDTVYWYQQGPGQDPQFLISFYEKMQSDKGSIPDRFSAQQFSDYHSELNMSSLELGDSALYFCASSPSLSEQFFGPGTRLTVL.

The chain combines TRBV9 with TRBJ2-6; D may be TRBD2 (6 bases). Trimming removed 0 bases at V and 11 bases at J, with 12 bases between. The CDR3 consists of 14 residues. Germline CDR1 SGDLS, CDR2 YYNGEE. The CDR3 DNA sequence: TGTGCCAGCAGCGTAGGAGGAGGGTCCCACGTCCTGACTTTC. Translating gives CASSVGGGSHVLTF.

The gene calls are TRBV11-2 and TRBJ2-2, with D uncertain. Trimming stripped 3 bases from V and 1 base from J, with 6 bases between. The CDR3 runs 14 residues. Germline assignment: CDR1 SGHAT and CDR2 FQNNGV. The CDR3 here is CASSLFRNTGELFF. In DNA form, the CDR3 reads TGTGCCAGCAGCTTGTTTCGGAACACCGGGGAGCTGTTTTTT. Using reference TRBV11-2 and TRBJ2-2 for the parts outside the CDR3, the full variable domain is EAGVAQSPRYKIIEKRQSVAFWCNPISGHATLYWYQQILGQGPKLLIQFQNNGVVDDSQLPKDRFSAERLKGVDSTLKIQPAKLEDSAVYLCASSLFRNTGELFFGEGSRLTVL.

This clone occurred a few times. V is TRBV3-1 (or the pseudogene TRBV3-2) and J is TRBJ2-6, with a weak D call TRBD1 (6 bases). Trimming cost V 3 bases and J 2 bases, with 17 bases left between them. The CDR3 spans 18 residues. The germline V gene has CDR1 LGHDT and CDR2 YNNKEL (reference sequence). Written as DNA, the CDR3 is TGTGCCAGCAGCCACCGGGACATCGGGCGGGCTGGGGCCAACGTCCTGACTTTC. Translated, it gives CASSHRDIGRAGANVLTF.

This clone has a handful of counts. The CDR3: CASSVGLAGSQDTQYF. CDR3 bases: TGTGCCAGCAGCGTCGGACTAGCGGGATCCCAAGATACGCAGTATTTT. The chain is built from TRBV9 and TRBJ2-3; 12 positions agree with TRBD2. V was pared by 2 bases and J by 5 bases, with 6 bases of the junction left unmatched. Looked up from germline, CDR1 is SGDLS and CDR2 is YYNGEE. CDR3 length equals 16 residues.

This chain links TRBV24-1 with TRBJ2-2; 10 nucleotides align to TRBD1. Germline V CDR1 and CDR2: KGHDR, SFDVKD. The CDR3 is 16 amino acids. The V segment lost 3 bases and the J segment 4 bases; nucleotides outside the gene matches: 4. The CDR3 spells CATSDTGTGVTGELFF. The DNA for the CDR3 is TGTGCCACCAGTGATACCGGGACAGGGGTCACCGGGGAGCTGTTTTTT.

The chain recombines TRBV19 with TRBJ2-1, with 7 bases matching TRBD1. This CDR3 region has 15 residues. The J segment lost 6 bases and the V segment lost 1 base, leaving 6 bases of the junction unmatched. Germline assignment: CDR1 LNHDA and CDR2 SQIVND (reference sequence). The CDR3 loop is CASSIGGGVFNEQFF. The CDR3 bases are TGTGCCAGTAGTATAGGAGGGGGCGTGTTCAATGAGCAGTTCTTC. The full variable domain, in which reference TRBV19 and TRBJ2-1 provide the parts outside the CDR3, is DGGITQSPKYLFRKEGQNVTLSCEQNLNHDAMYWYRQDPGQGLRLIYYSQIVNDFQKGDIAEGYSVSREKKESFPLTVTSAQKNPTAFYLCASSIGGGVFNEQFFGPGTRLTVL.

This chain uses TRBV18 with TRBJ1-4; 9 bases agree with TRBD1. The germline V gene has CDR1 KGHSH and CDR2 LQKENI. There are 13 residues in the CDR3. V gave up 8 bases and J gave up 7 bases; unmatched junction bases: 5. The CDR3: CASTWTGAEKLFF. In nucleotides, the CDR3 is TGTGCCAGCACATGGACAGGGGCTGAAAAACTGTTTTTT.

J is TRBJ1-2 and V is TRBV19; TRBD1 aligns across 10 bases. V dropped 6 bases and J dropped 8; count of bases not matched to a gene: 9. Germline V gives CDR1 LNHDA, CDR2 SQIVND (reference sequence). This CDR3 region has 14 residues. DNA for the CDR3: TGTGCCAGTAGCCCTCGGGACAGGGGTTACGGCTACACCTTC. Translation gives CASSPRDRGYGYTF.

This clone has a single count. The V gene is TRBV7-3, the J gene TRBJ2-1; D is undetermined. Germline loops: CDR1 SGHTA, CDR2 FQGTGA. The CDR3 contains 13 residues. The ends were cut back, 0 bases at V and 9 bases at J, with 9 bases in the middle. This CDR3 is CASSLTYGAEQFF. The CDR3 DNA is TGTGCCAGCAGCTTAACCTATGGAGCTGAGCAGTTCTTC.

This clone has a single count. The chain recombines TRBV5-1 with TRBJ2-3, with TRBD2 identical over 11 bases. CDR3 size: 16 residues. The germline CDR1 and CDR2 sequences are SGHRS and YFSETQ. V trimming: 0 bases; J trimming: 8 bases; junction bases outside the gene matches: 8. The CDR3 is CASSLVTSGAGGTQYF. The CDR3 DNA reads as TGCGCCAGCAGCTTGGTGACTAGCGGGGCGGGAGGTACGCAGTATTTT.

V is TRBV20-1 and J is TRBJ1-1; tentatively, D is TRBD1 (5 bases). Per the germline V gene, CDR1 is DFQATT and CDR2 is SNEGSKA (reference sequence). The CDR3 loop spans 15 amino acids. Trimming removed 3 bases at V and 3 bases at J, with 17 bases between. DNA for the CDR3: TGCAGTGCTAGTAGCTCGGGGGAGTGGGACACTGAAGCTTTCTTT. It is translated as CSASSSGEWDTEAFF.

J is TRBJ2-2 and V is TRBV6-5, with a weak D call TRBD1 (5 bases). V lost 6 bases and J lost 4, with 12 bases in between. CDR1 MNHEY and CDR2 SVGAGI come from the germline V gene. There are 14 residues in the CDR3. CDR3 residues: CASRQGMGTGELFF. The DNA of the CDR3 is TGTGCCAGCAGGCAGGGCATGGGCACCGGGGAGCTGTTTTTT.

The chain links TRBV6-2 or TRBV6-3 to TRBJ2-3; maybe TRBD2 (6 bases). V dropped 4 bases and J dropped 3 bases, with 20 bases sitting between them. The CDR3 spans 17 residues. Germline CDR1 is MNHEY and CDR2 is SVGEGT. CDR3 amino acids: CASSFIGRAGPTDTQYF. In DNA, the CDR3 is TGTGCCAGCAGTTTTATAGGGCGGGCGGGGCCAACAGATACGCAGTATTTT.

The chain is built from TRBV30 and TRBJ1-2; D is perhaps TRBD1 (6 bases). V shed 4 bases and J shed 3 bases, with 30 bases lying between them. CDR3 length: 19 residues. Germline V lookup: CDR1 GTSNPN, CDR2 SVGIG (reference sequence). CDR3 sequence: CAWTYSLLGKQGRDYGYTF. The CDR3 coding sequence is TGTGCCTGGACCTACTCGCTCTTAGGGAAACAGGGAAGGGACTATGGCTACACCTTC.

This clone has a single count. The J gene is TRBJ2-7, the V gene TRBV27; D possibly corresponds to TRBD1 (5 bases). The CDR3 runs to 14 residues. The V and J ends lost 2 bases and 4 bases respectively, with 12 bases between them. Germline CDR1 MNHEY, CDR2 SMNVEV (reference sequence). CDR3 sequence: CASSLGRGSYEQYF. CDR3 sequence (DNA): TGTGCCAGCAGTTTAGGAAGGGGTTCGTACGAGCAGTACTTC.

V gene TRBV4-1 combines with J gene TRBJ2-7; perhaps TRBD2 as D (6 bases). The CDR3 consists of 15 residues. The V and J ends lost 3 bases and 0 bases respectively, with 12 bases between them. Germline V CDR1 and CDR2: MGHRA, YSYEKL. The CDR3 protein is CASSQGGASSYEQYF. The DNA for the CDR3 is TGCGCCAGCAGCCAGGGGGGAGCTTCCTCCTACGAGCAGTACTTC.

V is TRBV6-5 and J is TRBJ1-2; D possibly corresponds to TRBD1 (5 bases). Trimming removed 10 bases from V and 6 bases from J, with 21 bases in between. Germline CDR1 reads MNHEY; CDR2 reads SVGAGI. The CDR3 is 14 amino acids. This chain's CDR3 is CATVSKGRGHGYTF. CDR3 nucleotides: TGTGCCACCGTATCGAAGGGGAGGGGTCATGGCTACACCTTC.

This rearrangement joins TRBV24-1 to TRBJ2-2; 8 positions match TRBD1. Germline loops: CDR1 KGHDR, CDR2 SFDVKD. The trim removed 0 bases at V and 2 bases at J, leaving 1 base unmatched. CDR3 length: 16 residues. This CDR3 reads CATSDLGQGNTGELFF. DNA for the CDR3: TGTGCCACCAGTGATTTGGGACAGGGTAACACCGGGGAGCTGTTTTTT.

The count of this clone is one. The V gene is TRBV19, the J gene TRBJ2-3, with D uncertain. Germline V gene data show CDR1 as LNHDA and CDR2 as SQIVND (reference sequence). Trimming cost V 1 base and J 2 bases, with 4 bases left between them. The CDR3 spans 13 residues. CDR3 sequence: CASSIGPTDTQYF. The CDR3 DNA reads TGTGCCAGTAGTATAGGGCCCACAGATACGCAGTATTTT.

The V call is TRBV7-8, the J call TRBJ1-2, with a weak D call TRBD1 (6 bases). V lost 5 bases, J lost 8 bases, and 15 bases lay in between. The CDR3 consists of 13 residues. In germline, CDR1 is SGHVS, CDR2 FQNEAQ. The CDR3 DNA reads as TGTGCCAGCAGCCCGGTCAGGGGTGGGGGCTACACCTTC. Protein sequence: CASSPVRGGGYTF. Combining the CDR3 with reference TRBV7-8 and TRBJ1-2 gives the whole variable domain GAGVSQSPRYKVAKRGQDVALRCDPISGHVSLFWYQQALGQGPEFLTYFQNEAQLDKSGLPSDRFFAERPEGSVSTLKIQRTQQEDSAVYLCASSPVRGGGYTFGSGTRLTVV.